This TCR beta chain was found in a study of response to subunit inactivated influenza vaccine. Points from the study as a whole: Authors suggested each seasonal influenza vaccination recruits few new T cells.

As for this clonotype: The antigen is unknown.

TCRdb re-called the RT-PCR reads through MiXCR, storing one row per CDR3 protein. Of approximately 250,000 distinct CDR3 sequences listed, 9% to 15% are singletons. The CDR3 is 15 residues long. V lost 3 bases and J 4 bases, leaving 11 bases between the germline ends. Per germline, CDR1 KGHDR and CDR2 SFDVKD. The genes are TRBV24-1 and TRBJ2-2, with D perhaps given as TRBD1 or TRBD2 (5 bases each). The sample was non-naive T cells sorted from PBMCs, taken 14 days before vaccination. This receptor was obtained from a man between 45 and 60 years old who received an inactivated influenza vaccine. The CDR3 region has the DNA TGTGCCACCAGTGATAGGGGCGCGGGCACCGGGGAGCTGTTTTTT. Translated, it gives CATSDRGAGTGELFF.